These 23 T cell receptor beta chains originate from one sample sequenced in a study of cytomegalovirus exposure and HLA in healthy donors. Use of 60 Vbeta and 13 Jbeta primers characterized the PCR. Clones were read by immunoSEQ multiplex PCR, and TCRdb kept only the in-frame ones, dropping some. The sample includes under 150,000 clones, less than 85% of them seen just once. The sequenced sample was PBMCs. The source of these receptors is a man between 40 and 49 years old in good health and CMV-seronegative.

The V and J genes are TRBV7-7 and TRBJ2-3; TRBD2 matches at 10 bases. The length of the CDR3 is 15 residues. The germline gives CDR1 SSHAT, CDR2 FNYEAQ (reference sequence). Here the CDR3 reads CASSPGLAVTDTQYF. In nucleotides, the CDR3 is TGTGCTAGCTCCCCTGGACTAGCGGTCACAGATACGCAGTATTTT.

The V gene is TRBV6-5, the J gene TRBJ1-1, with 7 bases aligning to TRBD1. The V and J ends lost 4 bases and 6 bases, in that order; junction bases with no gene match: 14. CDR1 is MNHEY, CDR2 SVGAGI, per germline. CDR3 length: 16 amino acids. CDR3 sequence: CASSLEGGGTVAEAFF. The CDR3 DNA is TGTGCCAGCAGTTTAGAGGGCGGCGGGACAGTGGCTGAAGCTTTCTTT.

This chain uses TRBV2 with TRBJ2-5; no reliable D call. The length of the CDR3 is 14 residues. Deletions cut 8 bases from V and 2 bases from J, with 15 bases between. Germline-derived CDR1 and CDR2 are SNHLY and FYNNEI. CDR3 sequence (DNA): TGTGCCAGCGGTAGAGACAACGTTCAAGAGACCCAGTACTTC. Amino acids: CASGRDNVQETQYF.

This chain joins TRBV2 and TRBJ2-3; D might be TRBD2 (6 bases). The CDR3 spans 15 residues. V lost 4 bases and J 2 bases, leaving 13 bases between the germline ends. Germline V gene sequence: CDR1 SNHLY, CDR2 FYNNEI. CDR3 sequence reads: CASSVADLFTDTQYF. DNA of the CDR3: TGTGCCAGCAGTGTAGCGGACTTATTCACAGATACGCAGTATTTT.

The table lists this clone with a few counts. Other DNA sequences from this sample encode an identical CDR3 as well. The CDR3 sequence is CASSPGGYGYTF. CDR3 coding DNA: TGTGCCAGCAGTCCCGGAGGCTATGGCTACACCTTC. The V and J genes are TRBV6-6 and TRBJ1-2; D is uncertain. The V and J ends lost 5 bases and 4 bases respectively, with 8 bases between them. The CDR3 runs 12 residues. CDR1 is MNHNY, CDR2 SVGAGI, per germline (reference sequence).

CDR3 protein: CASSPGTGAGQPQHF. As DNA, the CDR3 is TGTGCCAGCAGCCCCGGGACAGGAGCGGGTCAGCCCCAGCATTTT. The chain combines TRBV7-6 with TRBJ1-5; the match to TRBD1 covers 8 bases. Germline V gives CDR1 SGHVS, CDR2 FNYEAQ. The CDR3 sequence is 15 residues long. V dropped 5 bases and J dropped 6; count of bases not matched to a gene: 9.

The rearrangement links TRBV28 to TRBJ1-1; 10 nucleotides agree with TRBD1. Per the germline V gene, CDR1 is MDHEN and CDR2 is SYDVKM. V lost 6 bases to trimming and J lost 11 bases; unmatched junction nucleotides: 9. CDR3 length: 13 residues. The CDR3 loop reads CASRLGDRGYAFF. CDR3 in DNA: TGTGCCAGCAGGTTGGGGGACAGGGGTTACGCTTTCTTT.

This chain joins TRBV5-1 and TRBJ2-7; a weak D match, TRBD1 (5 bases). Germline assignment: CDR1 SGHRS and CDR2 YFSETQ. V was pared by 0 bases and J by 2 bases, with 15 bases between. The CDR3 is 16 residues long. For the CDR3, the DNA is TGCGCCAGCAGCTTGGGGGGCACTACTGAACCCTACGAGCAGTACTTC. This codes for CASSLGGTTEPYEQYF.

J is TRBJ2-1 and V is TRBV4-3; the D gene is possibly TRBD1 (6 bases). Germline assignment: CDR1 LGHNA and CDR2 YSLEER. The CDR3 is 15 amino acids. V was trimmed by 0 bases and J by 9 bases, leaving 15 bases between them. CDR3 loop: CASSQDPPGAGEQFF. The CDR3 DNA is TGCGCCAGCAGCCAAGATCCCCCAGGGGCGGGTGAGCAGTTCTTC.

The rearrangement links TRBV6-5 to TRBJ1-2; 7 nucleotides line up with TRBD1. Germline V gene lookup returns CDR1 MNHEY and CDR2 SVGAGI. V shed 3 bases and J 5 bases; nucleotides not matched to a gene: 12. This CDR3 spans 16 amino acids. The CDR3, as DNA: TGTGCCAGCAGTTATTATAACCGGGACAGAGCTTATGGCTACACCTTC. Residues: CASSYYNRDRAYGYTF.

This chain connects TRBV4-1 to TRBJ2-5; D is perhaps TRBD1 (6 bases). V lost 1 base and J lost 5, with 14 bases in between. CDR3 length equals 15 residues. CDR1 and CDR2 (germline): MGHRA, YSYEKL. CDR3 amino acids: CASSQVRGAFETQYF. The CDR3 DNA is TGCGCCAGCAGCCAAGTCAGGGGCGCGTTTGAGACCCAGTACTTC.

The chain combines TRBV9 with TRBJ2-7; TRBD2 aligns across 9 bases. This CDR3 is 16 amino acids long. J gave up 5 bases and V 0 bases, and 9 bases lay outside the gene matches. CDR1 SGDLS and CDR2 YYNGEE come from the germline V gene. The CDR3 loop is CASSVAGSGRFDEQYF. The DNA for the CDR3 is TGTGCCAGCAGCGTAGCGGGTAGCGGGAGATTCGACGAGCAGTACTTC.

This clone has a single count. The CDR3 DNA is TGTGCCAGCAGTTTATCGTGGGGCCCCCGTGAGCAGTTCTTC. Residues: CASSLSWGPREQFF. V gene TRBV28 combines with J gene TRBJ2-1; D possibly corresponds to TRBD1 (5 bases). From germline, CDR1 is MDHEN and CDR2 SYDVKM. The CDR3 spans 14 residues. V was shortened by 1 base and J by 9 bases, with 13 bases between the two germline ends.

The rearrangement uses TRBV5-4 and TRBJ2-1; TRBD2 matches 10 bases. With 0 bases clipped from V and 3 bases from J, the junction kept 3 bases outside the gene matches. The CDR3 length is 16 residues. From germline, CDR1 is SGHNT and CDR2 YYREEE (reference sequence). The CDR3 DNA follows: TGTGCCAGCAGCTTGGTGGGACTAGCGTTCTACAATGAGCAGTTCTTC. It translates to CASSLVGLAFYNEQFF.

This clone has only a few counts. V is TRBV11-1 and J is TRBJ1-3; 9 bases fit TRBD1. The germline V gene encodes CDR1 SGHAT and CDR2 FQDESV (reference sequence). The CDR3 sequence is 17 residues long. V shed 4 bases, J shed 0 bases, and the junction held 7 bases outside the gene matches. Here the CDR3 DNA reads TGTGCCAGCAGCTCCAACGACAGGGGGGACTCTGGAAACACCATATATTTT. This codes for CASSSNDRGDSGNTIYF.

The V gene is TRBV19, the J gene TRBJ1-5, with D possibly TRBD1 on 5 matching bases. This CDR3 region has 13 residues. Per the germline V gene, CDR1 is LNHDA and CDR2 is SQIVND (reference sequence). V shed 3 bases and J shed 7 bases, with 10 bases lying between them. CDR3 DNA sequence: TGTGCCAGTAGTATTCGTCGGGGGCAGCCCCAGCATTTT. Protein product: CASSIRRGQPQHF.

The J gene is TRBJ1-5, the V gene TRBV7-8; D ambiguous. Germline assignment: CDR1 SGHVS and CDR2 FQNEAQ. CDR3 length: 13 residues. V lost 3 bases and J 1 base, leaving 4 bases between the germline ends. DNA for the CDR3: TGTGCCAGCAGCTTGTTAAGCAATCAGCCCCAGCATTTT. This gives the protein CASSLLSNQPQHF.

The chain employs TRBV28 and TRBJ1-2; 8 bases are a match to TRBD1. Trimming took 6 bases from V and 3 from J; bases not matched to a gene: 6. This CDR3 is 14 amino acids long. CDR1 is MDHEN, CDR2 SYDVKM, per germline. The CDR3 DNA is TGTGCCAGCAGCACCGGACAGGGAGACTATGGCTACACCTTC. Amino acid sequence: CASSTGQGDYGYTF.

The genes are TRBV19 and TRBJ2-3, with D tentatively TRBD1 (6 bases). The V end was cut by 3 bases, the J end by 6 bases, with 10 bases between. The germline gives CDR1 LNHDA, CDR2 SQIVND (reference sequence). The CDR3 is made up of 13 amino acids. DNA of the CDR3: TGTGCCAGTAGTATCGGGGACATCGATACGCAGTATTTT. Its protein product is CASSIGDIDTQYF.

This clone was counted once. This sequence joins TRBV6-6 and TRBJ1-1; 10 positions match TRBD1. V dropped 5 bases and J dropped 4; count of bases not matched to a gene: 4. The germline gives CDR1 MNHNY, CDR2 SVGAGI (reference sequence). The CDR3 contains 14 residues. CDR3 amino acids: CASSGGQGFTEAFF. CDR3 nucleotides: TGTGCCAGCAGTGGGGGACAGGGGTTCACTGAAGCTTTCTTT.

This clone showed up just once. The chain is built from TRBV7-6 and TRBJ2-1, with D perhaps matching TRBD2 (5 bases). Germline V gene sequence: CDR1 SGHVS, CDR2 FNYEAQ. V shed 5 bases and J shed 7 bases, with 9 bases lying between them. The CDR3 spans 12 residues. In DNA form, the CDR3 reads TGTGCCAGCAGCAGGACTGGGAATGAGCAGTTCTTC. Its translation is CASSRTGNEQFF.

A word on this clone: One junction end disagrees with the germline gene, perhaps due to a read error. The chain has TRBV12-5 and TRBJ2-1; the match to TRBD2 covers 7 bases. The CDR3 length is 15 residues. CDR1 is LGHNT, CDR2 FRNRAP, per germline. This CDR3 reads CASGLAGRSDNGQFF. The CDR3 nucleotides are TGTGCTAGTGGTTTGGCCGGGAGGTCCGACAATGGGCAGTTCTTC.

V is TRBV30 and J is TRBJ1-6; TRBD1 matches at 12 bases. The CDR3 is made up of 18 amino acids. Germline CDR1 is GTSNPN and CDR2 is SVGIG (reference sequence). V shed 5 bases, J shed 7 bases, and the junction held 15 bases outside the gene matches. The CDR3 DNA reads TGTGCCTGGCTACGCCGGGACAGGGGGCTTTTGGGAAATTCACCCCTCCACTTT. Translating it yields CAWLRRDRGLLGNSPLHF.